This is a list of T cell receptor beta chains from one sample in a study of control samples from healthy donors and cancer patients. Assay: immunoSEQ multiplex PCR; the TCRdb copy retains only in-frame clones and omits some. Among 99,000 or so clones listed, 83% were seen once. Material for sequencing was blood. The receptors derive from a woman aged 45-60 years in good health. CDR3s include the opening cysteine and the closing phenylalanine or tryptophan. Fields, in order: J gene, V gene, clone size, D gene, CDR3 DNA, CDR3 protein. D genes are given only for firm matches. A row's size may be missing; if present it is once, few, many or a size class.

TRBJ2-5,TRBV7-3,NA,NA,TGTGCCAGCAGCCTGGGACGGCAAGAGACCCAGTACTTC,CASSLGRQETQYF
TRBJ2-5,TRBV7-8,NA,TRBD2,TGTGCCAGCAGCGTACTTGGACTAGCGGGAGCCATTATGGGTGAGACCCAGTACTTC,CASSVLGLAGAIMGETQYF
TRBJ1-1,TRBV6-2/TRBV6-3,NA,NA,TGTGCCAGCAGCTGGGACGGAGGGGACACTGAAGCTTTCTTT,CASSWDGGDTEAFF
TRBJ2-1,TRBV6-4,few,NA,TGTGCCAGCAGTGACTCTGGGGGCGCGTACAATGAGCAGTTCTTC,CASSDSGGAYNEQFF
TRBJ1-6,TRBV15,NA,NA,TGTGCCACCAGGGGAACAACGGGCAATTCACCCCTCCACTTT,CATRGTTGNSPLHF
TRBJ1-1,TRBV10-3,NA,NA,TGTGCCATCAAGGACCAATCGACGAACACTGAAGCTTTCTTT,CAIKDQSTNTEAFF
TRBJ2-2,TRBV15,NA,TRBD2,TGTGCCACCAGCAGAGACCCGGGAGGACACACCGGGGAGCTGTTTTTT,CATSRDPGGHTGELFF
TRBJ1-5,TRBV29-1,NA,NA,TGCAGCGTGTCTGACAGTGAGAATCAGCCCCAGCATTTT,CSVSDSENQPQHF
TRBJ1-1,TRBV7-2,NA,NA,TGTGCCAGCAGTGTAGGGACGGGGAACACTGAAGCTTTCTTT,CASSVGTGNTEAFF
TRBJ1-5,TRBV7-9,NA,NA,TGTGCCAGCAGCTTAGATGGGGCTGCTCAGCCCCAGCATTTT,CASSLDGAAQPQHF
TRBJ2-4,TRBV5-6,NA,TRBD2,TGTGCCAGTGCTAGCGGGGGTAGGAACATTCAGTACTTC,CASASGGRNIQYF
TRBJ2-7,TRBV9,once,TRBD2,TGTGCCAGCAGCCCGCAGTTGGGGACTAGGGGCGAGCAGTACTTC,CASSPQLGTRGEQYF
TRBJ1-4,TRBV10-3,NA,NA,TGTGCCATCAGTGACCTTCCCGGGACGGAAACTAATGAAAAACTGTTTTTT,CAISDLPGTETNEKLFF
TRBJ2-1,TRBV28,NA,TRBD2,TGTGCCAGCAGACTGGCGGGGGTTACGAACAATGAGCAGTTCTTC,CASRLAGVTNNEQFF
TRBJ1-6,TRBV3-1/TRBV3-2,NA,NA,TGTGCCAGCAGCCAAGCCGGGCCAAATAATTCACCCCTCCACTTT,CASSQAGPNNSPLHF
TRBJ2-7,TRBV29-1,once,NA,TGCAGCGTTGAACAGGACGCCGTAAAGCAGTACTTC,CSVEQDAVKQYF
TRBJ2-2,TRBV5-1,NA,TRBD2,TGCGCCAGCAGCTTGGAACTAGCGGAGGGGGCCGGGGAGCTGTTTTTT,CASSLELAEGAGELFF
TRBJ1-1,TRBV27,once,NA,TGTGCCAGCAGTTTGTGGGCCGGGCCCACTGAAGCTTTCTTT,CASSLWAGPTEAFF
TRBJ2-1,TRBV29-1,NA,NA,TGCAGCTTCCAGGGGCGTTCCTACAATGAGCAGTTCTTC,CSFQGRSYNEQFF
TRBJ2-4,TRBV5-1,NA,NA,TGCGCCAGCAGTCCCCAGGGAAACAAAAACATTCAGTACTTC,CASSPQGNKNIQYF
TRBJ2-7,TRBV4-3,once,NA,TGCGCCAGCAGCCCCGACGGTATCAACTACGAGCAGTACTTC,CASSPDGINYEQYF
TRBJ2-1,TRBV6-4,once,TRBD2,TGTGCCAGCATTAATACGGGACTAGCGGAGGGGGGGTCCTACAATGAGCAGTTCTTC,CASINTGLAEGGSYNEQFF
TRBJ1-1,TRBV5-4,NA,NA,TGTGCCAGCGGTGTTGAAGCTTTCTTT,CASGVEAFF
TRBJ2-7,TRBV5-8,NA,NA,TGTGCCAGCAGCTTGGGTCCGACTTACGAGCAGTACTTC,CASSLGPTYEQYF
TRBJ1-2,TRBV28,NA,NA,TGTGCCAGCAGTTCCGGGCCCACTCCTGGCTACACCTTC,CASSSGPTPGYTF
TRBJ1-1,TRBV6-4,NA,NA,TGTGCCAGCAGTGCCTCGGGGAACACTGAAGCTTTCTTT,CASSASGNTEAFF
TRBJ2-1,TRBV2,NA,NA,TGTGTCAGCAGTGACATTGACTACAATGAGCAGTTCTTC,CVSSDIDYNEQFF
TRBJ2-3,TRBV14,NA,TRBD1,TGTGCCAGCAGCCCGCGGACAGGGGGCACAGATACGCAGTATTTT,CASSPRTGGTDTQYF
TRBJ2-7,TRBV9,medium-sized,TRBD2,TGTGCCAGCAGCTCCGGGGAGGGCCCAGCCTACGAGCAGTACTTC,CASSSGEGPAYEQYF
TRBJ2-1,TRBV7-6,few,TRBD2,TGTGCCAGCAGCTTAGATCTAGCGGACAATGAGCAGTTCTTC,CASSLDLADNEQFF
TRBJ2-2,TRBV28,NA,NA,TGTGCCAGCATAGTGTCTACGAACACCGGGGAGCTGTTTTTT,CASIVSTNTGELFF
TRBJ1-5,TRBV19,once,NA,TGTGCCAGTAGTATGGACAGCAATCAGCCCCAGCATTTT,CASSMDSNQPQHF
TRBJ1-4,TRBV7-8,NA,TRBD1,TGTGCCAGCAGCTTAGTTCAGGGGGCGGCTAATGAAAAACTGTTTTTT,CASSLVQGAANEKLFF
TRBJ1-1,TRBV7-2,NA,NA,TGTGCCAGCAGCTTGACAGAGAACACTGAAGCTTTCTTT,CASSLTENTEAFF
TRBJ2-5,TRBV18,NA,NA,TGTGCCAGCTCACCACCCTCACGGGGCGAGACCCAGTACTTC,CASSPPSRGETQYF
TRBJ1-4,TRBV27,NA,NA,TGTGCCAGCAGTTTCTCAATATGTGGTGTAACTAATGAAAAACTGTTTTTT,CASSFSICGVTNEKLFF
TRBJ1-1,TRBV3-1/TRBV3-2,NA,NA,TGTGCCAGCAGCCAGGTCGGACAGAACACTGAAGCTTTCTTT,CASSQVGQNTEAFF
TRBJ2-7,TRBV6-2/TRBV6-3,NA,TRBD2,TGTGCCAGCAGTTACCTTTCCCGGGGGGGCTACGAGCAGTACTTC,CASSYLSRGGYEQYF
TRBJ2-7,TRBV3-1/TRBV3-2,NA,NA,TGTGCCAGCAGCCAAGATCGTTTGTGGGCGGTAAACTCCTACGAGCAGTACTTC,CASSQDRLWAVNSYEQYF
TRBJ2-7,TRBV20-1,NA,TRBD2,TGCAGTGCTAGTTGGGACTATTACGAGCAGTACTTC,CSASWDYYEQYF
TRBJ1-4,TRBV20-1,NA,NA,TGCAGTGCTAGTTCGTGGAGTAATGAAAAACTGTTTTTT,CSASSWSNEKLFF
TRBJ2-1,TRBV6-1,NA,NA,TGTGCCAGCAGTGAATCCCCAAAACCTAGGGATGAGCAGTTCTTC,CASSESPKPRDEQFF
TRBJ2-2,TRBV28,NA,NA,TGTGCCAGCAGTTTAATAAGGGGCAACACCGGGGAGCTGTTTTTT,CASSLIRGNTGELFF
TRBJ1-4,TRBV5-4,once,NA,TGTGCCAGCAGCTTGAAAACCGGCGCAACTAATGAAAAACTGTTTTTT,CASSLKTGATNEKLFF
TRBJ2-1,TRBV13,NA,TRBD2,TGTGCCAGCAGCACCCCGGGACTAGCGAAAAATGAGCAGTTCTTC,CASSTPGLAKNEQFF
TRBJ2-3,TRBV5-6,NA,TRBD1,TGTGCCAGCAGCTTGTCCCGCGGGACAGGGAGGCGCACAGATACGCAGTATTTT,CASSLSRGTGRRTDTQYF
TRBJ1-6,TRBV19,NA,NA,TGTGCCAGTAGTACAGAGATCAACTATAATTCACCCCTCCACTTT,CASSTEINYNSPLHF
TRBJ2-7,TRBV5-6,NA,NA,TGTGCCAGCAACCTAGCCCTGCGGGAGCAGTACTTC,CASNLALREQYF
TRBJ1-1,TRBV10-3,once,NA,TGTGCCTGCCGGGGTCAGGGGTACACTGAAGCTTTCTTT,CACRGQGYTEAFF
TRBJ2-2,TRBV3-1/TRBV3-2,NA,TRBD1,TGTGCCAGCAGCCTATGGGGGCAGGGGGCGTTCGGGGAGCTGTTTTTT,CASSLWGQGAFGELFF
TRBJ1-3,TRBV4-1,NA,TRBD1,TGCGCCAGCAGCCAAGAAGGGACAGCCTCTGGAAACACCATATATTTT,CASSQEGTASGNTIYF
TRBJ2-1,TRBV11-3,NA,TRBD2,TGTGCCAGCAGCTTATTTGGCGGGAGCGACAATGAGCAGTTCTTC,CASSLFGGSDNEQFF
TRBJ2-7,TRBV19,NA,TRBD1,TGTGCCAGTAGTAATAGTAGGGGGACAGTCTACGAGCAGTACTTC,CASSNSRGTVYEQYF
TRBJ2-1,TRBV4-3,NA,NA,TGCGCCAGCAGCCAAGAACCTCACAGGGAGAATGAGCAGTTCTTC,CASSQEPHRENEQFF
TRBJ1-1,TRBV19,NA,NA,TGTGCCAGTAGTTCACAGGGCTTGGACACTGAAGCTTTCTTT,CASSSQGLDTEAFF
TRBJ2-7,TRBV29-1,NA,NA,TGCAGCGTTATGAGTACGGGAAGCTCCTACGAGCAGTACTTC,CSVMSTGSSYEQYF
TRBJ2-3,TRBV11-2,NA,NA,TGTGCCAGCAGCCCAGGTAGAGTACGGCTCGCAGATACGCAGTATTTT,CASSPGRVRLADTQYF
TRBJ2-2,TRBV28,NA,NA,TGTGCCAGCACCGTCAACACCGGGGAGCTGTTTTTT,CASTVNTGELFF